The T cell receptor beta chain described here comes from a study of monozygotic twins with inflammatory bowel disease. Germline assignment: CDR1 SGHTA and CDR2 FQGNSA. The CDR3 is made up of 15 amino acids. TCRdb reanalyzed the 5' RACE reads and collapses them to one entry per CDR3 protein, without DNA. The ten top clones account for 2% to 3%, within a sample of 400,000 to 500,000 distinct CDR3 sequences. The chain has TRBV7-2 and TRBJ2-5; with no DNA, the TCRdb D assignment of TRBD2 cannot be verified. The sequencing input was blood. This clonotype was sampled from a human donor with ulcerative colitis or Crohn's disease, or a healthy co-twin of an affected twin (not recorded which). The CDR3 protein is CASSRDLGGQETQYF.